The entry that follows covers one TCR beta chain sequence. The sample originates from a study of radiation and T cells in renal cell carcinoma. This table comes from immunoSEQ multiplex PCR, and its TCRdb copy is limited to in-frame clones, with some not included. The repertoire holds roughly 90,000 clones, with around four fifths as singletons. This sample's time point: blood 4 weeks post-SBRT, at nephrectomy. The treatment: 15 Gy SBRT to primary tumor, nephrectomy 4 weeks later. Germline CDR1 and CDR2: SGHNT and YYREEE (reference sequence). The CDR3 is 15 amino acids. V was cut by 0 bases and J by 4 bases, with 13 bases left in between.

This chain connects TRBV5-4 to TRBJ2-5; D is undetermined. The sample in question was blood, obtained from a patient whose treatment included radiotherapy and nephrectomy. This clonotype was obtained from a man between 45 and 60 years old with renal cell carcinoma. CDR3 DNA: TGTGCCAGCAGCTTGGTGTTCTCTAGTGGAGAGACCCAGTACTTC. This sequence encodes CASSLVFSSGETQYF.